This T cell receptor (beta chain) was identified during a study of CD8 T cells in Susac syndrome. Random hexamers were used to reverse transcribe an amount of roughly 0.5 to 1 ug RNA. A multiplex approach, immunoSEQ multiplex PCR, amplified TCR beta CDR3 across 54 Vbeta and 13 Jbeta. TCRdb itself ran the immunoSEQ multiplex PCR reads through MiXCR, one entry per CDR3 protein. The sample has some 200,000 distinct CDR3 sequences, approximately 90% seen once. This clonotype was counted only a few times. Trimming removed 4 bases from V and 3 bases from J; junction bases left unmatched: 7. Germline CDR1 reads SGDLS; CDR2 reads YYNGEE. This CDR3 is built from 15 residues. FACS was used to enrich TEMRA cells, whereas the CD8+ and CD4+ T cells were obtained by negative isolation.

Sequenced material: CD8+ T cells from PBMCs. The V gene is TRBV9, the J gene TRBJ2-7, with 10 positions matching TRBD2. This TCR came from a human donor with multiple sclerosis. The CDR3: CASSITGTSVYEQYF. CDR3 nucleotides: TGTGCCAGCAGCATAACCGGGACTAGCGTCTACGAGCAGTACTTC.